The source of this TCR beta chain is a study of shared clonotypes between healthy human individuals. The table came from immunoSEQ multiplex PCR; TCRdb's copy has only in-frame clones and leaves some out. The sample lists about 820,000 clones, 92% occurring once. Terminally differentiated effector memory CD45RA+ cells were excluded from the naive CD8 cells, which were CD45RO-negative and positively selected for CCR7. J lost 7 bases, V lost 4 bases, and 11 bases had no gene match. The germline V gene has CDR1 MDHEN and CDR2 SYDVKM. The CDR3 length is 16 residues. The clonotype comes from a man under 40 in good health. The sequencing sample was made of naive CD8+ T cells sorted from blood. The J gene is TRBJ1-4, the V gene TRBV28; 8 bases fit TRBD1. The DNA for the CDR3 is TGTGCCAGCAGTTCACTTGCGGCAGGGGGCTCTGAAAAACTGTTTTTT. Translating gives CASSSLAAGGSEKLFF.